The next 10 T cell receptor beta chains were all read from a single sample in a study of blood T cell repertoires in COVID-19 (TCRdb year 2020). Library method: the immunoSEQ multiplex PCR assay. TCRdb holds this immuneACCESS table with in-frame rearrangements only. Some clones are missing; in checked studies, unresolved V genes explain under half, and the rest has no known cause. The sample table holds about 57,000 clones, of which 75% to 95% were seen once. The top ten constitute 2% to 2.5% of the sample. Sequenced material: peripheral blood. These receptors were collected from a man aged 55 to 69 with acute or convalescent COVID-19.

For the CDR3, the DNA is TGTGCCAGCAGTATCCAACAGGGAAATGAGCAGTTCTTC. Encoded protein: CASSIQQGNEQFF. The chain recombines TRBV12-3 or TRBV12-4 with TRBJ2-1; possible D gene TRBD1, 6 bases. This CDR3 contains 13 residues. Trimming cost V 5 bases and J 7 bases, with 12 bases left between them.

This sequence joins TRBV6-2 or TRBV6-3 and TRBJ1-2, with 7 bases identical to TRBD1. The CDR3 has 13 residues. V shed 5 bases, J shed 9 bases, and the junction held 9 bases outside the gene matches. Germline values: CDR1 MNHEY, CDR2 SVGEGT. The chain's CDR3 is CASSRDSTVRYTF. For the CDR3, the DNA is TGTGCCAGCAGTCGGGACAGTACCGTCCGCTACACCTTC.

The chain employs TRBV9 and TRBJ1-1, with D possibly being TRBD1 (5 bases). The CDR3 extends over 15 amino acids. V was clipped by 0 bases and J by 6 bases, with 15 bases between them. Germline loops: CDR1 SGDLS, CDR2 YYNGEE. CDR3 sequence reads: CASSVVEASGAEAFF. The CDR3 region has the DNA TGTGCCAGCAGCGTAGTCGAAGCATCGGGGGCTGAAGCTTTCTTT. The full variable domain, completed using reference TRBV9 and TRBJ1-1, is DSGVTQTPKHLITATGQRVTLRCSPRSGDLSVYWYQQSLDQGLQFLIQYYNGEERAKGNILERFSAQQFPDLHSELNLSSLELGDSALYFCASSVVEASGAEAFFGQGTRLTVV.

The V and J genes are TRBV12-5 and TRBJ2-3; 14 bases match TRBD2. With V trimmed by 2 bases and J by 5 bases, 6 bases remained unmatched. The germline V gene encodes CDR1 LGHNT and CDR2 FRNRAP. The CDR3 is 17 residues long. This CDR3 reads CASGLTLGLAGGDTQYF. CDR3 bases: TGTGCTAGTGGTTTGACCCTCGGACTAGCGGGAGGAGATACGCAGTATTTT.

About this clone itself: The same CDR3 also results from other DNA sequences found in this sample. CDR3 sequence: CASSQGLAGATKNIQYF. CDR3 nucleotide sequence: TGCGCCAGCAGCCAGGGCCTAGCGGGAGCAACCAAAAACATTCAGTACTTC. This chain joins TRBV4-3 and TRBJ2-4, with 10 bases that match TRBD2. The CDR3 runs 17 residues. The germline CDR1 and CDR2 sequences are LGHNA and YSLEER. The V segment lost 3 bases and the J segment 2 bases; nucleotides outside the gene matches: 7.

The V gene is TRBV7-3, the J gene TRBJ1-1; 9 bases fit TRBD1. Germline V gene sequence: CDR1 SGHTA, CDR2 FQGTGA. V gave up 5 bases and J gave up 0 bases; unmatched junction bases: 10. This CDR3 contains 17 residues. As DNA, the CDR3 is TGTGCCAGCAGCCGAGGCAGACAGGGGGTAATGAACACTGAAGCTTTCTTT. Protein: CASSRGRQGVMNTEAFF.

This clone appeared a few times. This rearrangement joins TRBV5-1 to TRBJ2-3; 8 bases line up with TRBD1. The CDR3 has 16 residues. The ends lost 0 bases at V and 4 bases at J; junction bases unmatched: 7. Germline V gene data show CDR1 as SGHRS and CDR2 as YFSETQ. CDR3 nucleotide sequence: TGCGCCAGCAGCTTGGTCAGGGGGCCGACCGCAGATACGCAGTATTTT. Its translation: CASSLVRGPTADTQYF.

This chain links TRBV24-1 with TRBJ2-1; 11 bases fit TRBD2. V was pared by 2 bases and J by 6 bases, with 5 bases of the junction left unmatched. CDR3 length: 16 residues. Germline CDR1 and CDR2: KGHDR and SFDVKD. CDR3 protein: CATSDWRLAGSNEQFF. In nucleotides, the CDR3 is TGTGCCACCAGTGATTGGCGACTAGCGGGGTCCAATGAGCAGTTCTTC.

The rearrangement uses TRBV7-5 and TRBJ2-5; the table's D call TRBD2 went unverified against the DNA. TRBV7-5 is reported as a pseudogene. The length of the CDR3 is 12 residues. CDR3 region: CARRASGETQYF. The CDR3 region has the DNA TGTGCCAGAAGAGCTAGCGGGGAGACCCAGTACTTC.

This chain uses TRBV7-3 with TRBJ1-1; D gene unclear. Trimming shortened V by 4 bases and J by 0 bases, and 12 bases separated the two germline ends. CDR1 is SGHTA, CDR2 FQGTGA, per germline. This CDR3 is built from 15 residues. CDR3 in amino acids: CASSSQTDLNTEAFF. CDR3 nucleotides: TGTGCCAGCAGCTCCCAGACTGATTTGAACACTGAAGCTTTCTTT.